Presented here are 8 T cell receptor beta chains from one specimen sequenced in a study of T cells in Graves' hyperthyroidism and ophthalmopathy. RNA transcripts gave rise to amplified TCR beta CDR3 regions. The HTBI set primed first-round TCR CDR3 RT-PCR. A single record per CDR3 protein comes from TCRdb applying MiXCR to the multiplex PCR reads. Of some 800,000 distinct CDR3 sequences listed, roughly 40% are singletons. What was sequenced was blood. The receptors here all came from a man between 18 and 29 years old with Graves' hyperthyroidism.

The V call is TRBV7-9, the J call TRBJ1-2, with D perhaps TRBD1 (5 bases). This CDR3 has 14 amino acids. Germline lookup yields CDR1 SEHNR and CDR2 FQNEAQ (reference sequence). Trimming stripped 0 bases from V and 8 bases from J, with 13 bases between. As DNA, the CDR3 is TGTGCCAGCAGCTTAGCGGGGGGAGAATACGGCTACACCTTC. Its protein product is CASSLAGGEYGYTF.

At least ten counts were recorded for this clonotype. The chain uses TRBV14 and TRBJ1-1, with D uncertain. Trimming stripped 4 bases from V and 4 bases from J, with 7 bases between. This CDR3 is built from 12 residues. Germline lookup yields CDR1 SGHDN and CDR2 FVKESK. CDR3 DNA: TGTGCCAGCAGCCGGACTGCCACTGAAGCTTTCTTT. It specifies CASSRTATEAFF. Filled out from reference TRBV14 and TRBJ1-1, the complete variable domain reads EAGVTQFPSHSVIEKGQTVTLRCDPISGHDNLYWYRRVMGKEIKFLLHFVKESKQDESGMPNNRFLAERTGGTYSTLKVQPAELEDSGVYFCASSRTATEAFFGQGTRLTVV.

In its sample, this clonotype was seen a few times. J is TRBJ2-7 and V is TRBV9, with D maybe TRBD1 (6 bases). V lost 3 bases, J lost 5 bases, and 15 bases lay in between. CDR1 is SGDLS and CDR2 is YYNGEE in the germline V gene. CDR3 size: 14 residues. The CDR3 is CASSGWQGSHEQYF. CDR3 DNA: TGTGCCAGCAGCGGGTGGCAGGGGTCCCACGAGCAGTACTTC. The whole variable domain, filled in from reference TRBV9 and TRBJ2-7, reads DSGVTQTPKHLITATGQRVTLRCSPRSGDLSVYWYQQSLDQGLQFLIQYYNGEERAKGNILERFSAQQFPDLHSELNLSSLELGDSALYFCASSGWQGSHEQYFGPGTRLTVT.

The gene calls are TRBV7-8 and TRBJ2-5; 9 bases align to TRBD2. Unmatched junction bases numbered 12, after V lost 5 bases and J lost 5 bases. CDR3 length equals 16 residues. CDR1 and CDR2 from the germline V gene are SGHVS and FQNEAQ. CDR3 in amino acids: CASSQRLAGRQETQYF. CDR3 DNA sequence: TGTGCCAGCAGCCAAAGGCTAGCGGGGCGGCAGGAGACCCAGTACTTC.

Ten or more counts support this clonotype. The V and J genes are TRBV25-1 and TRBJ2-7; either TRBD1 or TRBD2 may supply D (5 bases each). Germline V gives CDR1 MGHDK, CDR2 SYGVNS. The V gene lost 4 bases and the J gene lost 4 bases, with 17 bases spanning the gap. This CDR3 is 15 amino acids long. The CDR3 reads CASSGPFSGRYEQYF. The CDR3 coding sequence is TGTGCCAGCAGTGGACCTTTTTCGGGGCGGTACGAGCAGTACTTC.

This clonotype has a count of ten or more. The chain has TRBV10-3 and TRBJ1-2, with a weak D call TRBD1 (6 bases). The CDR3 runs 12 residues. V dropped 3 bases and J dropped 8 bases, with 10 bases sitting between them. The germline V gene encodes CDR1 ENHRY and CDR2 SYGVKD. CDR3 nucleotides: TGTGCCATCAGTGAACCAGGGGAAGGCTACACCTTC. Translated, it gives CAISEPGEGYTF.

This clonotype was seen ten or more times. The rearrangement uses TRBV19 and TRBJ1-2, with D possibly being TRBD1 (5 bases). Germline V gene sequence: CDR1 LNHDA, CDR2 SQIVND (reference sequence). V was clipped by 4 bases and J by 7 bases, with 10 bases between them. This CDR3 is 12 amino acids long. The chain's CDR3 is CASSTSTVGYTF. CDR3 in DNA: TGTGCCAGTAGTACCTCGACAGTTGGCTACACCTTC.

This clonotype turned up a few times. The V and J genes are TRBV9 and TRBJ2-7, with D unresolved. Per the germline V gene, CDR1 is SGDLS and CDR2 is YYNGEE. CDR3 length: 14 residues. Deletions cut 4 bases from V and 0 bases from J, with 11 bases between. Here the CDR3 reads CASSLAHSSYEQYF. The CDR3 region has the DNA TGTGCCAGCAGCTTGGCCCACAGCTCCTACGAGCAGTACTTC. Drawing the rest from reference TRBV9 and TRBJ2-7, the complete variable domain is DSGVTQTPKHLITATGQRVTLRCSPRSGDLSVYWYQQSLDQGLQFLIQYYNGEERAKGNILERFSAQQFPDLHSELNLSSLELGDSALYFCASSLAHSSYEQYFGPGTRLTVT.